What follows are 14 T cell receptor beta chains derived from one specimen sequenced in a study of vaccination and CD4 T cells after COVID-19. The Oncomine TCR Beta short-read assay was what sequenced the DNA obtained from cultured CD4+ T cells. TCRdb re-derived calls from the PCR reads in MiXCR, one entry per CDR3 protein. There are around 20,000 distinct CDR3 sequences in the sample; 42% occur only once, and roughly 6.3% lies in the top ten. These TCRs are of unknown antigen specificity. Stated treatment: roughly ten-day PBMC culture with coronavirus spike peptide pools or control peptides (ViraFEST assay). This specimen was CD4+ T cells from blood, cultured in vitro, taken before SARS-CoV-2 vaccination. The receptors were sampled from a human donor who had recovered from COVID-19.

Here the CDR3 reads CASSHRGGTSYNEQFF. CDR3 nucleotides: TGTGCCAGCAGTCATAGGGGGGGAACCTCCTACAATGAGCAGTTCTTC. The chain combines TRBV27 with TRBJ2-1; TRBD2 is a possible D gene (7 bases). The CDR3 is 16 residues long. V dropped 5 bases and J dropped 0 bases, with 14 bases sitting between them. The germline V gene has CDR1 MNHEY and CDR2 SMNVEV (reference sequence).

The V and J genes are TRBV10-3 and TRBJ1-1; D remains ambiguous. The CDR3 runs 15 residues. V lost 3 bases, J lost 11 bases, and 22 bases lay in between. Germline V lookup: CDR1 ENHRY, CDR2 SYGVKD. CDR3 sequence reads: CAISDPTQTMGGAFF. The DNA for the CDR3 is TGTGCCATCAGTGACCCGACACAAACAATGGGAGGTGCTTTCTTT.

The chain carries TRBV9 and TRBJ1-2, with 8 bases fitting TRBD1. Germline V CDR1 and CDR2: SGDLS, YYNGEE. The V gene end was trimmed by 4 bases and the J gene end by 4 bases; junction bases not matched to a gene: 9. The CDR3 runs 15 residues. CDR3 DNA sequence: TGTGCCAGCAGCCCCCAGGGGGCGCGTCTCTATGGCTACACCTTC. This encodes CASSPQGARLYGYTF.

The DNA of the CDR3 is TGTGCCAGCAGCTCTCCGGGGGCCAAAAACATTCAGTACTTC. This sequence encodes CASSSPGAKNIQYF. V gene TRBV11-1 combines with J gene TRBJ2-4; D might be TRBD2 (5 bases). The CDR3 is 14 residues long. The V end was cut by 4 bases, the J end by 1 base, with 8 bases between. The germline V gene has CDR1 SGHAT and CDR2 FQDESV (reference sequence).

Comment on this clonotype: A much more abundant neighbour one base away suggests this may be a read error. CDR3 protein: CASSVRGVLTEASF. CDR3 nucleotide sequence: TGTGCCAGCAGTGTGAGGGGGGTTTTAACTGAAGCTTCCTTT. The chain carries TRBV2 and TRBJ1-1; perhaps TRBD1 as D (6 bases). Germline lookup yields CDR1 SNHLY and CDR2 FYNNEI. The CDR3 sequence is 14 residues long. Variable domain in full (rest from reference TRBV2 and TRBJ1-1): EPEVTQTPSHQVTQMGQEVILRCVPISNHLYFYWYRQILGQKVEFLVSFYNNEISEKSEIFDDQFSVERPDGSNFTLKIRSTKLEDSAMYFCASSVRGVLTEASFGQGTRLTVV.

The chain links TRBV25-1 to TRBJ2-1, with 9 bases that match TRBD2. V dropped 7 bases and J dropped 6; count of bases not matched to a gene: 10. CDR3 length: 15 amino acids. The germline gives CDR1 MGHDK, CDR2 SYGVNS. CDR3: CASTSSGSISNEQFF. CDR3 nucleotide sequence: TGTGCCAGCACGAGTAGCGGGAGTATTAGCAATGAGCAGTTCTTC. Variable domain in full (rest from reference TRBV25-1 and TRBJ2-1): EADIYQTPRYLVIGTGKKITLECSQTMGHDKMYWYQQDPGMELHLIHYSYGVNSTEKGDLSSESTVSRIRTEHFPLTLESARPSHTSQYLCASTSSGSISNEQFFGPGTRLTVL.

The chain couples TRBV28 to TRBJ1-1; 7 positions agree with TRBD1. The CDR3 length is 13 residues. Unmatched junction bases numbered 6, after V lost 5 bases and J lost 6 bases. The germline V gene encodes CDR1 MDHEN and CDR2 SYDVKM. CDR3 in amino acids: CASSETGVSEAFF. DNA of the CDR3: TGTGCCAGCAGTGAAACAGGGGTTTCTGAAGCTTTCTTT.

The chain links TRBV27 to TRBJ2-2; TRBD1 matches 10 bases. This CDR3 contains 17 residues. After removal of 3 bases from V and 5 bases from J, the junction contained 9 bases not matched to a gene. The germline V gene has CDR1 MNHEY and CDR2 SMNVEV (reference sequence). CDR3 residues: CASSFNTPDRGTGELFF. As DNA, the CDR3 is TGTGCCAGCAGTTTCAATACCCCGGACAGGGGGACCGGGGAGCTGTTTTTT.

CDR3 nucleotide sequence: TGTGCCAGCAGTTTGGTGGGACAGGGCACTGAAGCTTTCTTT. Translating gives CASSLVGQGTEAFF. This chain joins TRBV12-3 or TRBV12-4 and TRBJ1-1; 9 bases agree with TRBD1. The CDR3 is 14 residues long. Germline trimming cut 3 bases from V and 4 bases from J; bases unmatched to any gene: 3.

The chain employs TRBV6-1 and TRBJ1-2, with D possibly matching TRBD1 (6 bases). This CDR3 comprises 15 residues. Deletions cut 0 bases from V and 8 bases from J, with 16 bases between. Germline CDR1 MNHNS, CDR2 SASEGT. The DNA for the CDR3 is TGTGCCAGCAGTGAAGCTTCTGGGACATATCGGGGCTACACCTTC. This gives the protein CASSEASGTYRGYTF.

This CDR3 is CASSNGMVSSEVTDTQYF. For the CDR3, the DNA is TGTGCCAGCAGCAACGGGATGGTATCTAGCGAAGTCACAGATACGCAGTATTTT. J is TRBJ2-3 and V is TRBV6-2 or TRBV6-3, with a possible D match to TRBD2 (6 bases). Germline V gene sequence: CDR1 MNHEY, CDR2 SVGEGT. The V gene lost 6 bases and the J gene lost 2 bases, with 24 bases spanning the gap. This CDR3 spans 18 amino acids.

The CDR3 DNA sequence: TGTGCCAGCAGTGCCCTAGCGGGGGCTACGAACACCGGGGAGCTGTTTTTT. It is translated as CASSALAGATNTGELFF. The J gene is TRBJ2-2, the V gene TRBV6-4, with 10 positions matching TRBD2. V shed 4 bases and J 0 bases; nucleotides not matched to a gene: 5. Germline values: CDR1 MRHNA, CDR2 SNTAGT. This CDR3 spans 17 amino acids.

V and J are TRBV25-1 and TRBJ1-1; possible D gene TRBD1, 6 bases. The CDR3 contains 13 residues. Trimming took 7 bases from V and 1 from J, leaving 10 bases between them. Germline values: CDR1 MGHDK, CDR2 SYGVNS. Here the CDR3 reads CASKQGKNTEAFF. Here the CDR3 DNA reads TGTGCCAGCAAACAGGGAAAGAACACTGAAGCTTTCTTT.

The CDR3 coding sequence is TGCGCCAGCAGTCAATCCTATGGCTACACCTTC. It codes for CASSQSYGYTF. The chain recombines TRBV23-1 with TRBJ1-2, with D unclear. TRBV23-1 is an ORF for which the function is uncertain. This CDR3 region has 11 residues. Trimming stripped 0 bases from V and 4 bases from J, with 0 bases between.